This T cell receptor beta chain appears in the sequencing data of a study of beta chain features in type 1 diabetes. Broader study findings: cDNA sequencing could over-represent cells with high TCR expression.

Concerning this clone: Its antigen remains unknown.

Of the isolated RNA, all was reverse transcribed, and so the sequenced material was expressed TCRB transcripts. Here immunoSEQ multiplex PCR was the method, and the copy in TCRdb shows in-frame clones only, minus some. The sample yields 350,000 to 400,000 clones, about 15% seen once. The CDR3 has 12 residues. With 8 bases clipped from V and 3 bases from J, the junction kept 4 bases outside the gene matches. CDR1 is GTSNPN and CDR2 is SVGIG in the germline V gene (reference sequence). This clonotype was sampled from a woman aged 18-29 years in good health. The material sequenced was naive CD4+ T cells from blood. V and J are TRBV30 and TRBJ1-5; TRBD1 agrees at 7 bases. Here the CDR3 DNA reads TGTGCCGGAGGGACAGCCAATCAGCCCCAGCATTTT. Translation gives CAGGTANQPQHF.